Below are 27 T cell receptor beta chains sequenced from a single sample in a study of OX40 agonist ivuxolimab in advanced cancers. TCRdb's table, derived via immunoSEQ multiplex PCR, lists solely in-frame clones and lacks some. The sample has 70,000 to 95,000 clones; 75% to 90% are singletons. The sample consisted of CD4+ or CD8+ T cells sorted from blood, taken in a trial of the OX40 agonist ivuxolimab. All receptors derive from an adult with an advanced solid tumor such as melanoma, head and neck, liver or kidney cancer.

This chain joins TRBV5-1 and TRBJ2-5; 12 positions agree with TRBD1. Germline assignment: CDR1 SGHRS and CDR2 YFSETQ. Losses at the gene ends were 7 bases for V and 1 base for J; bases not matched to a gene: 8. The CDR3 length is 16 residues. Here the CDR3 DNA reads TGCGCCAGCGGACTGGGGGACAGGGGGCTCCAAGAGACCCAGTACTTC. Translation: CASGLGDRGLQETQYF. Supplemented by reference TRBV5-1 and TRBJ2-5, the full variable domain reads KAGVTQTPRYLIKTRGQQVTLSCSPISGHRSVSWYQQTPGQGLQFLFEYFSETQRNKGNFPGRFSGRQFSNSRSEMNVSTLELGDSALYLCASGLGDRGLQETQYFGPGTRLLVL.

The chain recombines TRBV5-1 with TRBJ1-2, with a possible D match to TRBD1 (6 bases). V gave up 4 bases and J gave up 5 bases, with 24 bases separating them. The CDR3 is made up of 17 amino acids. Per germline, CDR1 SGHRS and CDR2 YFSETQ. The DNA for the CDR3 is TGCGCCAGCAGCCTGAGGGAAGGGGGACCTCTACAATATGGCTACACCTTC. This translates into CASSLREGGPLQYGYTF.

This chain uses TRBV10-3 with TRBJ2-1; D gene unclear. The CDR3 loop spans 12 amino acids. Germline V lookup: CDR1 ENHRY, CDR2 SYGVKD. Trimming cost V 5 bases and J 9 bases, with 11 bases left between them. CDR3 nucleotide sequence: TGTGCCATCAGTTCCCTCGAGAGTGAGCAGTTCTTC. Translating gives CAISSLESEQFF.

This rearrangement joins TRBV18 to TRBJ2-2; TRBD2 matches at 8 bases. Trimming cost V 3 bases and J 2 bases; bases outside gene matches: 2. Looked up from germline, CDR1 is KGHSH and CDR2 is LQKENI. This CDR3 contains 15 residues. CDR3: CASSPRGVNTGELFF. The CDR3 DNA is TGTGCCAGCTCACCGCGGGGGGTCAACACCGGGGAGCTGTTTTTT. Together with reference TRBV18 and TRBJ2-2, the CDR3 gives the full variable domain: NAGVMQNPRHLVRRRGQEARLRCSPMKGHSHVYWYRQLPEEGLKFMVYLQKENIIDESGMPKERFSAEFPKEGPSILRIQQVVRGDSAAYFCASSPRGVNTGELFFGEGSRLTVL.

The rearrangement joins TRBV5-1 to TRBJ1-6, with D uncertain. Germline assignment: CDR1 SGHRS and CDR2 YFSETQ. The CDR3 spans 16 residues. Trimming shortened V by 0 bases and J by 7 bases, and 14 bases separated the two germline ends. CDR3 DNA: TGCGCCAGCAGCTTGGAAGCGTCCCAGTGGAATTCACCCCTCCACTTT. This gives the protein CASSLEASQWNSPLHF.

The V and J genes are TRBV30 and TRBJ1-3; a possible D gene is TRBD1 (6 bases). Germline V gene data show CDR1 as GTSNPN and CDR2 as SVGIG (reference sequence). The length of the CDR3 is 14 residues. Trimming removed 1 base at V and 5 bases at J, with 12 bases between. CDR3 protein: CAWSERTVRNTIYF. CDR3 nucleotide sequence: TGTGCCTGGAGTGAGAGGACAGTTAGAAACACCATATATTTT. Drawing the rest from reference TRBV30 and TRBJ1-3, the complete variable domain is SQTIHQWPATLVQPVGSPLSLECTVEGTSNPNLYWYRQAAGRGLQLLFYSVGIGQISSEVPQNLSASRPQDRQFILSSKKLLLSDSGFYLCAWSERTVRNTIYFGEGSWLTVV.

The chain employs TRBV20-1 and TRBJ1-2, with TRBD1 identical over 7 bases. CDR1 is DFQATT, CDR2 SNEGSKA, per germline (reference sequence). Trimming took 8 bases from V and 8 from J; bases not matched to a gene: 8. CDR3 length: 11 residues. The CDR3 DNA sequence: TGCAGTCGTAGACAGGGTGGAGGCTACACCTTC. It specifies CSRRQGGGYTF.

Here the CDR3 reads CASSLTPHQPQHF. CDR3 bases: TGTGCCAGCAGCTTGACACCCCATCAGCCCCAGCATTTT. The rearrangement joins TRBV5-6 to TRBJ1-5; D ambiguous. Germline V gene data show CDR1 as SGHDT and CDR2 as YYEEEE. The CDR3 is 13 residues long. With 1 base removed from V and 5 bases from J, the gap between germline ends came to 7 bases.

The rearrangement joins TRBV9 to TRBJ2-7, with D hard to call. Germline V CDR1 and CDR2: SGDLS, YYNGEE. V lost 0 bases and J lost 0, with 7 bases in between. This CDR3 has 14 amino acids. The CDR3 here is CASSVDHSSYEQYF. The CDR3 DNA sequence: TGTGCCAGCAGCGTAGATCACAGCTCCTACGAGCAGTACTTC. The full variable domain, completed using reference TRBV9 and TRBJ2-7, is DSGVTQTPKHLITATGQRVTLRCSPRSGDLSVYWYQQSLDQGLQFLIQYYNGEERAKGNILERFSAQQFPDLHSELNLSSLELGDSALYFCASSVDHSSYEQYFGPGTRLTVT.

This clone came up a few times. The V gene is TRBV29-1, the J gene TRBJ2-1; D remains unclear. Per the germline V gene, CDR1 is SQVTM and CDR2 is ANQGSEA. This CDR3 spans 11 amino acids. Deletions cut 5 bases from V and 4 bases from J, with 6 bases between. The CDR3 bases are TGCAGCGTTACCGTGTACAATGAGCAGTTCTTC. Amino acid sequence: CSVTVYNEQFF.

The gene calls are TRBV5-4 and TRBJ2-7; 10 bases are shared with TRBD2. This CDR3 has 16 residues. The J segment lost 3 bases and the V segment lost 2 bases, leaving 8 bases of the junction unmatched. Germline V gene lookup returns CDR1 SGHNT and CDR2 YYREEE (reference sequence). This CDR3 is CASSLVASGRIYEQYF. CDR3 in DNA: TGTGCCAGCAGCTTAGTGGCTAGCGGGAGAATCTACGAGCAGTACTTC.

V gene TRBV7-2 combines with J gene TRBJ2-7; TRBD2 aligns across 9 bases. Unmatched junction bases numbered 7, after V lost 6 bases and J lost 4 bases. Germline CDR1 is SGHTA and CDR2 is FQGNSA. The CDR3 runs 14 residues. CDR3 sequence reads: CASSFSGGWYEQYF. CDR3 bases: TGTGCCAGCAGTTTCAGCGGGGGGTGGTACGAGCAGTACTTC.

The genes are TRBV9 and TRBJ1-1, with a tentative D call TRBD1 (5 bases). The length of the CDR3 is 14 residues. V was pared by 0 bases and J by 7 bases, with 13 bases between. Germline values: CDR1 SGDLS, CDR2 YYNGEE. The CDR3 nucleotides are TGTGCCAGCAGCGTAGAAAGGGGAGGGCTTGAAGCTTTCTTT. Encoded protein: CASSVERGGLEAFF.

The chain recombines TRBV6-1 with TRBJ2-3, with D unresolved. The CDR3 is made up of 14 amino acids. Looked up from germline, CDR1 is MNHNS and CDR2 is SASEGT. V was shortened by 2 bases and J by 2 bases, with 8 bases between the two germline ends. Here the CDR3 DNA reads TGTGCCAGCAGTGAAAGTGGTTTCACAGATACGCAGTATTTT. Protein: CASSESGFTDTQYF.

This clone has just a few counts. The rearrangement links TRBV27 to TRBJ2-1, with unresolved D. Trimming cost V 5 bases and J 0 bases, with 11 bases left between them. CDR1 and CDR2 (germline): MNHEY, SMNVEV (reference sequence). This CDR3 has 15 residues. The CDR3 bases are TGTGCCAGCAGTCGCTTTGCCAACTCCTACAATGAGCAGTTCTTC. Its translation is CASSRFANSYNEQFF.

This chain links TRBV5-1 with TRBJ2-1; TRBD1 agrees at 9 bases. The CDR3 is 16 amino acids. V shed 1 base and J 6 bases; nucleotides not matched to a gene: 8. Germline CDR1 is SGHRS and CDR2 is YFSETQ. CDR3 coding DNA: TGCGCCAGCAGCTTGAGTATGGGACAGGGAACCAATGAGCAGTTCTTC. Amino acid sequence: CASSLSMGQGTNEQFF.

CDR3 nucleotides: TGTGCCACCGCCGACTACGGGACCTCTAATGAAAAACTGTTTTTT. This sequence encodes CATADYGTSNEKLFF. The V call is TRBV19, the J call TRBJ1-4; possible D gene TRBD1, 5 bases. CDR1 is LNHDA, CDR2 SQIVND, per germline (reference sequence). The CDR3 has 15 amino acids. Trimming shortened V by 10 bases and J by 3 bases, and 18 bases separated the two germline ends.

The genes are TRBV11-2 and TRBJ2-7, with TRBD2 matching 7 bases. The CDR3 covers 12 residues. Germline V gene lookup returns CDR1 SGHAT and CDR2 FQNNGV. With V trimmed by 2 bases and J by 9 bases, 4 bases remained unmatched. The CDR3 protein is CASSLPPGGQYF. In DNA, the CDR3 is TGTGCCAGCAGCTTACCCCCGGGGGGGCAGTACTTC.

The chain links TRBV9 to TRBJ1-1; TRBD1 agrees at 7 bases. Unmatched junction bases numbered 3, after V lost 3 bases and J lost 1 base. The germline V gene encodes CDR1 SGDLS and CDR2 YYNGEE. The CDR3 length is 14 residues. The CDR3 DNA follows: TGTGCCAGCAGCGCACGACAGGGGAACACTGAAGCTTTCTTT. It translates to CASSARQGNTEAFF.

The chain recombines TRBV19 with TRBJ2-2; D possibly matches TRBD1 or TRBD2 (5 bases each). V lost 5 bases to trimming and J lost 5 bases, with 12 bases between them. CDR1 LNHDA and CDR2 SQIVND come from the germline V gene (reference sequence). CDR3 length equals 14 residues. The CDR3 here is CASSVGGGTGELFF. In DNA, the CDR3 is TGTGCCAGTAGTGTGGGTGGGGGAACCGGGGAGCTGTTTTTT.

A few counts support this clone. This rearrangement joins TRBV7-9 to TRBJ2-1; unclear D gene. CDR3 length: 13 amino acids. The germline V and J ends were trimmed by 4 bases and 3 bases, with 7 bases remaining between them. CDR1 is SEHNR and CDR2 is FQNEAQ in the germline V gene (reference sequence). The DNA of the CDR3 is TGTGCCAGCAGCTCTCATAACTACAATGAGCAGTTCTTC. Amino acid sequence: CASSSHNYNEQFF.

CDR3 region: CASSVGVRDTEAFF. CDR3 nucleotide sequence: TGTGCCAGCAGCGTGGGGGTCCGGGACACTGAAGCTTTCTTT. V usage is TRBV9 and J usage is TRBJ1-1; possibly TRBD1 for D (5 bases). CDR1 is SGDLS, CDR2 YYNGEE, per germline. V was pared by 2 bases and J by 3 bases, with 11 bases between. The CDR3 covers 14 residues.

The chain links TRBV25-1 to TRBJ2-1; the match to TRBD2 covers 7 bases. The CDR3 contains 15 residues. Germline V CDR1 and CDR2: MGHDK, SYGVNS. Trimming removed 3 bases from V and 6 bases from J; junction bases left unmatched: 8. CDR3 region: CASSEGRGSFNEQFF. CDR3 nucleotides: TGTGCCAGCAGTGAGGGGAGGGGCAGCTTCAATGAGCAGTTCTTC.

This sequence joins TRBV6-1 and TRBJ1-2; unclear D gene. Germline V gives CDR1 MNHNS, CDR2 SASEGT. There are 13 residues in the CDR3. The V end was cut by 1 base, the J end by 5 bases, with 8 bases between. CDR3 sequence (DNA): TGTGCCAGCAGTGAAGGGACGGAATATGGCTACACCTTC. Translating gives CASSEGTEYGYTF.

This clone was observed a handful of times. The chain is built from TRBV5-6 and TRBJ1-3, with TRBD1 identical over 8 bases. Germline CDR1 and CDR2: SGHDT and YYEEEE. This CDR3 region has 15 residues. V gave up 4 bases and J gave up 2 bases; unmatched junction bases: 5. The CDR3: CASSGTGSPGNTIYF. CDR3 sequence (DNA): TGTGCCAGCAGCGGGACAGGATCCCCTGGAAACACCATATATTTT.

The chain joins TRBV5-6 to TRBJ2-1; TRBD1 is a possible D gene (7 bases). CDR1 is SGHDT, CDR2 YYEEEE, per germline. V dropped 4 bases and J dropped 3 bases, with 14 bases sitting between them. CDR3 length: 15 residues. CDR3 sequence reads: CASSPGTAGYNEQFF. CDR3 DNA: TGTGCCAGCAGCCCCGGGACAGCGGGCTACAATGAGCAGTTCTTC.

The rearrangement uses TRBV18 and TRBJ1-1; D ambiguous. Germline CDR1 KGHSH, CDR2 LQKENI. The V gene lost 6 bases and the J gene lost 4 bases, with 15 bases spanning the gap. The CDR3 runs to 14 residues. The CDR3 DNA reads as TGTGCCAGCTCTCAACTCGACACCCTCACTGAAGCTTTCTTT. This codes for CASSQLDTLTEAFF.